This passage covers 23 T cell receptor beta chains from one sample sequenced in a study of blood T cell repertoires in COVID-19. The protocol was immunoSEQ multiplex PCR, while the TCRdb copy is restricted to in-frame clones and leaves out a portion. Of 110,000 to 150,000 clones listed, 78% are singletons. Sequencing input: PBMCs or T cells enriched from blood (not recorded which). The receptors shown here come from a woman aged 45 to 65 who had recovered from COVID-19.

The CDR3 spells CASSQTNYGQGYTGELFF. The CDR3 DNA follows: TGTGCCAGCAGCCAGACCAATTACGGACAGGGGTACACCGGGGAGCTGTTTTTT. V usage is TRBV3-1 (or the pseudogene TRBV3-2) and J usage is TRBJ2-2; 9 nucleotides line up with TRBD1. Per the germline V gene, CDR1 is LGHDT and CDR2 is YNNKEL (reference sequence). The CDR3 runs to 18 residues. J was trimmed by 3 bases and V by 3 bases; bases with no gene match: 11.

The chain combines TRBV12-3 or TRBV12-4 with TRBJ1-1; D might be TRBD1 (5 bases). CDR3 length equals 12 residues. Between the trimmed V and J ends, which lost 1 base and 7 bases, there was a span of 7 bases. The CDR3 DNA follows: TGTGCCAGCAGTTTAGAAACAGGTGAAGCTTTCTTT. This codes for CASSLETGEAFF.

The chain employs TRBV5-1 and TRBJ2-2; 8 bases map to TRBD1. There are 14 residues in the CDR3. J gave up 8 bases and V 4 bases, and 7 bases lay outside the gene matches. The V gene's germline CDR1 is SGHRS and CDR2 YFSETQ. CDR3 loop: CASSTNDRGGELFF. CDR3 DNA sequence: TGCGCCAGCAGCACCAACGACAGGGGAGGGGAGCTGTTTTTT.

This clone was detected many times. The chain carries TRBV6-4 and TRBJ2-3; 8 bases agree with TRBD2. Losses at the gene ends were 3 bases for V and 1 base for J; bases not matched to a gene: 0. Germline CDR1 MRHNA, CDR2 SNTAGT. The CDR3 sequence is 14 residues long. The CDR3 loop is CASSERGGTDTQYF. CDR3 coding DNA: TGTGCCAGCAGTGAGCGGGGGGGCACAGATACGCAGTATTTT.

J is TRBJ2-7 and V is TRBV5-1, with 7 bases lining up with TRBD1. V was clipped by 0 bases and J by 2 bases; unmatched bases: 11. From germline, CDR1 is SGHRS and CDR2 YFSETQ. The CDR3 has 17 residues. The CDR3 DNA sequence: TGCGCCAGCAGCTTGGCTATCGACCGGGACAGCCCCTACGAGCAGTACTTC. Translating it yields CASSLAIDRDSPYEQYF.

This clone was seen once. The chain has TRBV5-1 and TRBJ2-6, with 8 bases matching TRBD1. CDR1 and CDR2 (germline): SGHRS, YFSETQ. There are 16 residues in the CDR3. V lost 8 bases to trimming and J lost 0 bases; unmatched junction nucleotides: 7. The CDR3 nucleotides are TGCGCCAGTAATCAGGGGGCTCACTCTGGGGCCAACGTCCTGACTTTC. Encoded protein: CASNQGAHSGANVLTF.

The chain employs TRBV24-1 and TRBJ2-1; TRBD2 aligns across 7 bases. The germline gives CDR1 KGHDR, CDR2 SFDVKD. The CDR3 runs to 15 residues. The V segment lost 2 bases and the J segment 7 bases; nucleotides outside the gene matches: 7. The CDR3, as DNA: TGTGCCACCAGTGATTCGAGCGGGGCCGGGAATGAGCAGTTCTTC. Protein sequence: CATSDSSGAGNEQFF.

The chain carries TRBV5-1 and TRBJ2-7, with D perhaps TRBD1 (6 bases). V dropped 5 bases and J dropped 6 bases, with 15 bases sitting between them. Germline lookup yields CDR1 SGHRS and CDR2 YFSETQ. The CDR3 is 13 residues long. The CDR3 region is CASSSQDRSEQYF. The CDR3 DNA is TGCGCCAGCAGTTCACAGGACAGATCCGAGCAGTACTTC.

V is TRBV19 and J is TRBJ1-6; weak D call: TRBD1 (5 bases). Germline V gene lookup returns CDR1 LNHDA and CDR2 SQIVND (reference sequence). This CDR3 is built from 17 residues. Trimming removed 5 bases from V and 1 base from J, with 15 bases in between. CDR3 amino acids: CASSPQVAGSYNSPLHF. The CDR3 DNA is TGTGCCAGTAGTCCACAGGTCGCGGGGTCCTATAATTCACCCCTCCACTTT.

The chain links TRBV28 to TRBJ2-7, with 12 nucleotides matching TRBD1. V was clipped by 4 bases and J by 5 bases; unmatched bases: 6. CDR1 and CDR2 (germline): MDHEN, SYDVKM. The CDR3 extends over 15 amino acids. DNA of the CDR3: TGTGCCAGCAGTTCACCGGGACAGGGGGCCCACGAGCAGTACTTC. It specifies CASSSPGQGAHEQYF.

The chain is built from TRBV28 and TRBJ2-2; 9 nucleotides align to TRBD1. Germline assignment: CDR1 MDHEN and CDR2 SYDVKM. The CDR3 loop spans 14 amino acids. With 7 bases clipped from V and 2 bases from J, the junction kept 2 bases outside the gene matches. The DNA for the CDR3 is TGTGCCAGCATGGGACAGGGCAACACCGGGGAGCTGTTTTTT. It codes for CASMGQGNTGELFF.

V and J are TRBV7-9 and TRBJ2-1; 8 nucleotides line up with TRBD2. The CDR3 totals 14 residues. The trim removed 4 bases at V and 8 bases at J, leaving 7 bases unmatched. Per germline, CDR1 SEHNR and CDR2 FQNEAQ (reference sequence). This CDR3 reads CASSSQTSGHEQFF. Here the CDR3 DNA reads TGTGCCAGCAGCTCTCAAACTAGCGGCCATGAGCAGTTCTTC.

This rearrangement joins TRBV4-1 to TRBJ1-2; 11 nucleotides match TRBD1. Germline V gene sequence: CDR1 MGHRA, CDR2 YSYEKL. CDR3 length: 16 amino acids. The V segment lost 2 bases and the J segment 7 bases; nucleotides outside the gene matches: 9. The CDR3 DNA is TGCGCCAGCAGCCAATCTTCCGGACAGGGGGCGGTTGGCTACACCTTC. Amino acid sequence: CASSQSSGQGAVGYTF.

CDR3 sequence reads: CASSLDGVGGTEAFF. For the CDR3, the DNA is TGTGCCAGCAGCTTGGACGGTGTCGGGGGCACTGAAGCTTTCTTT. The J gene is TRBJ1-1, the V gene TRBV5-4; tentative D call: TRBD1 (5 bases). Germline V gene lookup returns CDR1 SGHNT and CDR2 YYREEE (reference sequence). V lost 0 bases and J lost 4, with 13 bases in between. The CDR3 sequence is 15 residues long.

V gene TRBV6-5 combines with J gene TRBJ1-1, with D possibly matching TRBD1 (6 bases). Germline CDR1 reads MNHEY; CDR2 reads SVGAGI. Trimming stripped 2 bases from V and 1 base from J, with 14 bases between. The CDR3 extends over 16 amino acids. In nucleotides, the CDR3 is TGTGCCAGCAGTTACATGACGGGACAAACGAACACTGAAGCTTTCTTT. The encoded protein is CASSYMTGQTNTEAFF.

The chain combines TRBV6-5 with TRBJ1-5; TRBD1 agrees at 7 bases. The CDR3 is 14 amino acids. Unmatched junction bases numbered 6, after V lost 6 bases and J lost 4 bases. Germline V gives CDR1 MNHEY, CDR2 SVGAGI. This CDR3 reads CASRITGENQPQHF. The CDR3, as DNA: TGTGCCAGCAGAATAACAGGGGAGAATCAGCCCCAGCATTTT.

The CDR3 region has the DNA TGTGCCACCAGCAGAGATCTACTCAGGGCAGCTAATGAAAAACTGTTTTTT. Residues: CATSRDLLRAANEKLFF. This sequence joins TRBV15 and TRBJ1-4; a weak D match, TRBD1 (5 bases). The V and J ends lost 0 bases and 3 bases respectively, with 14 bases between them. This CDR3 spans 17 amino acids. CDR1 LNHNV and CDR2 YYDKDF come from the germline V gene (reference sequence).

V gene TRBV24-1 combines with J gene TRBJ1-2; 8 bases are shared with TRBD1. V was pared by 7 bases and J by 5 bases, with 5 bases of the junction left unmatched. This CDR3 comprises 13 residues. Germline V CDR1 and CDR2: KGHDR, SFDVKD. CDR3 DNA sequence: TGTGCCACCAGCCCACAGGGGGGGTATGGCTACACCTTC. Encoded protein: CATSPQGGYGYTF.

This CDR3 is CASSLGTGGLNTEAFF. Here the CDR3 DNA reads TGTGCCAGCAGTTTAGGGACAGGGGGCCTGAACACTGAAGCTTTCTTT. This chain uses TRBV27 with TRBJ1-1; 12 nucleotides agree with TRBD1. In germline, CDR1 is MNHEY, CDR2 SMNVEV (reference sequence). CDR3 length: 16 amino acids. V lost 2 bases, J lost 0 bases, and 1 base stayed unmatched.

The chain recombines TRBV6-5 with TRBJ1-5; D is possibly TRBD1 (6 bases). The V gene's germline CDR1 is MNHEY and CDR2 SVGAGI. Trimming took off 0 bases at V and 6 bases at J, with 9 bases between the two ends. This CDR3 region has 14 residues. In nucleotides, the CDR3 is TGTGCCAGCAGTTACTCTGGGGGCCCTCAGCCCCAGCATTTT. Its translation: CASSYSGGPQPQHF.

The V and J genes are TRBV5-4 and TRBJ2-1; 11 bases are a match to TRBD2. The CDR3 is 15 residues long. V was clipped by 4 bases and J by 3 bases; unmatched bases: 3. Germline V lookup: CDR1 SGHNT, CDR2 YYREEE (reference sequence). The CDR3: CASSPGLAGYNEQFF. The CDR3 nucleotides read TGTGCCAGCAGCCCCGGACTAGCGGGCTACAATGAGCAGTTCTTC.

The chain employs TRBV11-3 and TRBJ2-1, with 7 bases matching TRBD1. In germline, CDR1 is SGHNT, CDR2 YENEEA. CDR3 length equals 13 residues. Losses at the gene ends were 7 bases for V and 6 bases for J; bases not matched to a gene: 6. CDR3 amino acids: CASTESGGNEQFF. The CDR3 region has the DNA TGTGCCAGCACCGAATCAGGGGGCAATGAGCAGTTCTTC.

The chain carries TRBV12-3 or TRBV12-4 and TRBJ2-7, with TRBD1 matching over 7 bases. With V trimmed by 5 bases and J by 4 bases, 5 bases remained unmatched. This CDR3 contains 13 residues. This chain's CDR3 is CASSPGTAYEQYV. CDR3 sequence (DNA): TGTGCCAGCAGTCCCGGGACAGCTTACGAGCAGTACGTC.